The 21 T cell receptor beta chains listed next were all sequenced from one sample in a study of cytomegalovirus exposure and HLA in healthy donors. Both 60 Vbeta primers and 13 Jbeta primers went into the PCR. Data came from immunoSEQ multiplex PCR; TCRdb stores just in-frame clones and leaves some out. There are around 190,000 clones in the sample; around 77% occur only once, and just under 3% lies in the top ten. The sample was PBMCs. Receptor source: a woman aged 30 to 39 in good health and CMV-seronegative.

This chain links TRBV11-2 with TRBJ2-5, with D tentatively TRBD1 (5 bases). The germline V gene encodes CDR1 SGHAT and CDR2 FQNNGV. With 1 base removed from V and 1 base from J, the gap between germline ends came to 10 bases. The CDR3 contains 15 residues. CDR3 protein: CASSLGATGQETQYF. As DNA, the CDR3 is TGTGCCAGCAGCTTAGGGGCCACAGGCCAAGAGACCCAGTACTTC.

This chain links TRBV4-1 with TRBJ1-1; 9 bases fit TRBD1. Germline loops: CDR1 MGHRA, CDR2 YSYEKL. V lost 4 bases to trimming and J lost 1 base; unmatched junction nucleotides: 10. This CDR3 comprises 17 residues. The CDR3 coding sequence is TGCGCCAGCAGCCCAATGCCGGGACAGGGACCGAACACTGAAGCTTTCTTT. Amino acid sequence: CASSPMPGQGPNTEAFF.

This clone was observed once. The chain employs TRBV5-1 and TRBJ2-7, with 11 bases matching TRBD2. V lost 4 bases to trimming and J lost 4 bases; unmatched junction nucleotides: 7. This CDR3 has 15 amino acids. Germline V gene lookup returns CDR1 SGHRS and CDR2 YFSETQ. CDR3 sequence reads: CASSLGLAGPYEQYF. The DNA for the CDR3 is TGCGCCAGCAGCCTCGGACTAGCGGGCCCTTACGAGCAGTACTTC.

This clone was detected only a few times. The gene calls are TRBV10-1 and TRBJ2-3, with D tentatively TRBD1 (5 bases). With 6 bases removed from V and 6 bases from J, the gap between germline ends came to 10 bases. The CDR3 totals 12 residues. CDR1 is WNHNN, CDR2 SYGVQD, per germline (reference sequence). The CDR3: CASSGRADTQYF. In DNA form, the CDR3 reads TGCGCCAGCAGCGGCAGGGCGGATACGCAGTATTTT.

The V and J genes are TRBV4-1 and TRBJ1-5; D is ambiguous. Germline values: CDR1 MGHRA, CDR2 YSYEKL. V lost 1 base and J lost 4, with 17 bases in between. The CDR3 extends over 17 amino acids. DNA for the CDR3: TGCGCCAGCAGCCAAGCTCCGGGAATTGCAACGAATCAGCCCCAGCATTTT. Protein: CASSQAPGIATNQPQHF.

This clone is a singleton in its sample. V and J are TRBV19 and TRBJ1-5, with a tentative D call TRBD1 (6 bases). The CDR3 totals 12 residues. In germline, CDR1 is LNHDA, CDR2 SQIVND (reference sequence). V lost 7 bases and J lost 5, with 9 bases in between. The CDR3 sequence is CASMDSDQPQHF. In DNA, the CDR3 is TGTGCCAGTATGGACAGTGATCAGCCCCAGCATTTT.

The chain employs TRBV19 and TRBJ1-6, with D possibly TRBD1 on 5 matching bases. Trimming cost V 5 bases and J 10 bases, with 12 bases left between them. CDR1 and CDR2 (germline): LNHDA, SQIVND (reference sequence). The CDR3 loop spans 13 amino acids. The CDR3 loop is CASSSWGGSPLHF. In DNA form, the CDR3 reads TGTGCCAGTAGTTCTTGGGGGGGATCACCCCTCCACTTT.

CDR3: CASSRSSGPTDTQYF. DNA of the CDR3: TGCGCCAGCAGCCGGTCTAGCGGCCCCACAGATACGCAGTATTTT. This rearrangement joins TRBV5-1 to TRBJ2-3; TRBD2 aligns across 7 bases. From germline, CDR1 is SGHRS and CDR2 YFSETQ. The junction had 7 bases not matched to a gene; V was cut back by 4 bases and J by 2 bases. The length of the CDR3 is 15 residues.

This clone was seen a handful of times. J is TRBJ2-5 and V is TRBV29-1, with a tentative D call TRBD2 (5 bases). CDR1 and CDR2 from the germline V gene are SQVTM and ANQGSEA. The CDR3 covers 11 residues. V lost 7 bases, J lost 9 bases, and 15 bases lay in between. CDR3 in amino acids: CSGWSGGAQYF. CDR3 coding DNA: TGCAGCGGGTGGAGCGGAGGCGCCCAGTACTTC.

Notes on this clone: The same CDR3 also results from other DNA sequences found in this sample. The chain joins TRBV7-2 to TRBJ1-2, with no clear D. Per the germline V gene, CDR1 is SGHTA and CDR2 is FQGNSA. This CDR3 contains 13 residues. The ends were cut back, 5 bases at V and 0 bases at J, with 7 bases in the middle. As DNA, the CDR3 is TGTGCCAGCAGCCTTCGTTCTAACTATGGCTACACCTTC. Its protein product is CASSLRSNYGYTF.

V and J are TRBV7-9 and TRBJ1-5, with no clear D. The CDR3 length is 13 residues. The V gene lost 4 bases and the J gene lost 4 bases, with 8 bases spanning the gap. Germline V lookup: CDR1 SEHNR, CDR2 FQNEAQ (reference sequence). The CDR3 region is CASSWTGNQPQHF. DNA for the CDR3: TGTGCCAGCAGCTGGACTGGGAATCAGCCCCAGCATTTT.

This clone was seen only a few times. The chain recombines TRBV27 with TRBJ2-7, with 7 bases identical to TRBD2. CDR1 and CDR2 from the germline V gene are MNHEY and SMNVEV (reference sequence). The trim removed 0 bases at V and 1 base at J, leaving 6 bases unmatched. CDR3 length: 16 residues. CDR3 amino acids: CASSLSFGTNSYEQYF. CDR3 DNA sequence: TGTGCCAGCAGTTTATCTTTCGGGACTAATTCCTACGAGCAGTACTTC.

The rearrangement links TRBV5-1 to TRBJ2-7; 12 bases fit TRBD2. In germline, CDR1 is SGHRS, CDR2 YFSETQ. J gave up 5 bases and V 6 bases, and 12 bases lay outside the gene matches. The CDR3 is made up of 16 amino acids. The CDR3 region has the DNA TGCGCCAGCACGCGGACTAGCGGGATTATTATCGACGAGCAGTACTTC. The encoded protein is CASTRTSGIIIDEQYF.

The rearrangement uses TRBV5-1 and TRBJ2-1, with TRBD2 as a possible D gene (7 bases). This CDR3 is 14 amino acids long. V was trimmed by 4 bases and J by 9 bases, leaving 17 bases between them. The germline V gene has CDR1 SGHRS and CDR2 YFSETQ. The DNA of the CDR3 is TGCGCCAGCAGCCCAAGGGACACGGGGGGTGAGCAGTTCTTC. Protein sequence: CASSPRDTGGEQFF.

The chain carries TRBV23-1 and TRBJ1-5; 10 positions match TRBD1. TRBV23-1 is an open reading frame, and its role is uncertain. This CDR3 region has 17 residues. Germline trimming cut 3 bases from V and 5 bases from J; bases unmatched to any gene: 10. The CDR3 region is CASSQGSKTGGDQPQHF. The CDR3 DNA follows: TGCGCCAGCAGTCAGGGATCCAAGACAGGGGGCGATCAGCCCCAGCATTTT.

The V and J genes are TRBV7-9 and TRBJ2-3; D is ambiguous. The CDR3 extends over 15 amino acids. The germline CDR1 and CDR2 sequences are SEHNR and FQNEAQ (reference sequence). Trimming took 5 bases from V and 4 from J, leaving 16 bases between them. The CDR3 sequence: CASSLHFSASDTQYF. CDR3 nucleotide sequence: TGTGCCAGCAGCCTTCACTTTAGTGCATCAGATACGCAGTATTTT. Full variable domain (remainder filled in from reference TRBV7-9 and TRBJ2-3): DTGVSQNPRHKITKRGQNVTFRCDPISEHNRLYWYRQTLGQGPEFLTYFQNEAQLEKSRLLSDRFSAERPKGSFSTLEIQRTEQGDSAMYLCASSLHFSASDTQYFGPGTRLTVL.

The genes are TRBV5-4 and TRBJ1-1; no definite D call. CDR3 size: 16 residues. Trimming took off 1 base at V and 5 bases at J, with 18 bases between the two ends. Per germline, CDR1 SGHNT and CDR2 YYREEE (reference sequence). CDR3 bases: TGTGCCAGCAGCTTGATAACCGGACGGGGTTGGACTGAAGCTTTCTTT. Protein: CASSLITGRGWTEAFF.

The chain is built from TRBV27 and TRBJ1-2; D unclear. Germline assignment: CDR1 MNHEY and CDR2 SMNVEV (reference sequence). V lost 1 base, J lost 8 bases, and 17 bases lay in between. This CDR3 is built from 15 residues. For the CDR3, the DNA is TGTGCCAGCAGTTTATTCGCGACGGAGCAGAGGGGCTACACCTTC. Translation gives CASSLFATEQRGYTF.

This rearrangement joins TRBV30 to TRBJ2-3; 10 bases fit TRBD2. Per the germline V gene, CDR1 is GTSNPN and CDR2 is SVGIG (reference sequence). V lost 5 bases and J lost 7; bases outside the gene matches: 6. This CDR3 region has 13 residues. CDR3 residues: CAWSSGRGYTQYF. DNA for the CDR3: TGTGCCTGGTCTAGCGGGAGAGGATATACGCAGTATTTT.

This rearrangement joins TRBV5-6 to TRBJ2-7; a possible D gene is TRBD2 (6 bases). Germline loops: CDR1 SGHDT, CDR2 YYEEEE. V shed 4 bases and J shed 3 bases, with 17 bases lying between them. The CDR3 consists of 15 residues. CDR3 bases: TGTGCCAGCAGCAGGCTCGGACGGACTATCTACGAGCAGTACTTC. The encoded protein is CASSRLGRTIYEQYF.

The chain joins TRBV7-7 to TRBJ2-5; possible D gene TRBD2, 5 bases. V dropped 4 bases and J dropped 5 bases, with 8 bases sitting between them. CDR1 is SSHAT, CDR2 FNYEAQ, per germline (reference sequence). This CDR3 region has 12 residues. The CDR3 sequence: CASSSRGETQYF. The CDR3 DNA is TGTGCCAGCAGCTCAAGAGGGGAGACCCAGTACTTC.